This T cell receptor beta chain comes out of a study of T cells expressing NK-cell markers. Synthesis of TCR beta cDNA relied on 5'RACE template switching carrying UMIs. After re-calling the 5' RACE reads, TCRdb lists one entry per CDR3 protein, DNA absent. This sample contains 120,000 to 150,000 distinct CDR3 sequences. Per the germline V gene, CDR1 is SQVTM and CDR2 is ANQGSEA. This CDR3 region has 15 residues. This sequence joins TRBV29-1 and TRBJ2-1. The origin of this receptor is a man aged 18 to 30 in good health. Sequenced sample: blood T cells: a sorted CD56 or NKG2C T cell subset, CD4+ or CD8+ T cells, or bulk PBMC T cells (not recorded which). CDR3 sequence reads: CSVGDSTAWYNEQFF.